The next 10 T cell receptor beta chains were all read from a single sample in a study of cytomegalovirus exposure and HLA in healthy donors. 60 Vbeta and 13 Jbeta primers were used in PCR. Assay used: immunoSEQ multiplex PCR; TCRdb lists only in-frame clones, some missing. The sample shows 150,000 to 200,000 clones, approximately 80% of them seen only once. Sequences were obtained from PBMCs. The receptors were gathered from a woman in her forties in good health and CMV-seronegative.

A few counts support this clone. V gene TRBV5-1 combines with J gene TRBJ1-5, with 7 bases matching TRBD1. Trimming took 4 bases from V and 3 from J; bases not matched to a gene: 4. The CDR3 consists of 14 residues. Germline CDR1 is SGHRS and CDR2 is YFSETQ. The CDR3 region is CASSKGQPNQPQHF. The CDR3, as DNA: TGCGCCAGCAGCAAGGGACAGCCCAATCAGCCCCAGCATTTT. Supplemented by reference TRBV5-1 and TRBJ1-5, the full variable domain reads KAGVTQTPRYLIKTRGQQVTLSCSPISGHRSVSWYQQTPGQGLQFLFEYFSETQRNKGNFPGRFSGRQFSNSRSEMNVSTLELGDSALYLCASSKGQPNQPQHFGDGTRLSIL.

This rearrangement joins TRBV5-5 to TRBJ1-4, with 8 bases identical to TRBD1. The J segment lost 8 bases and the V segment lost 0 bases, leaving 12 bases of the junction unmatched. The CDR3 has 17 amino acids. Germline CDR1 is SGHKS and CDR2 is YYEKEE (reference sequence). CDR3 sequence (DNA): TGTGCCAGCAGCTTGGAAGTCGGACAGGGAGTGCGAGAAAAACTGTTTTTT. It translates to CASSLEVGQGVREKLFF.

The chain is built from TRBV5-4 and TRBJ1-1; the D is unclear. CDR3 length equals 15 residues. The V gene lost 1 base and the J gene lost 6 bases, with 16 bases spanning the gap. Germline lookup yields CDR1 SGHNT and CDR2 YYREEE (reference sequence). The CDR3 DNA reads as TGTGCCAGCAGCTTGTTCTTAGAAGCTTCACCTGAAGCTTTCTTT. The encoded protein is CASSLFLEASPEAFF.

This clone appeared a single time. V and J are TRBV5-1 and TRBJ2-7; 7 nucleotides align to TRBD2. Germline V lookup: CDR1 SGHRS, CDR2 YFSETQ. This CDR3 contains 15 residues. Trimming at V came to 2 bases and at J to 2 bases, leaving 7 bases not matched to a gene. The CDR3 DNA follows: TGCGCCAGCAGCTTTCAGCCGGGACTAACCTACGAGCAGTACTTC. Protein sequence: CASSFQPGLTYEQYF. The full variable domain, in which reference TRBV5-1 and TRBJ2-7 provide the parts outside the CDR3, is KAGVTQTPRYLIKTRGQQVTLSCSPISGHRSVSWYQQTPGQGLQFLFEYFSETQRNKGNFPGRFSGRQFSNSRSEMNVSTLELGDSALYLCASSFQPGLTYEQYFGPGTRLTVT.

The gene calls are TRBV28 and TRBJ2-7, with 11 positions matching TRBD1. Trimming at V came to 5 bases and at J to 3 bases, leaving 12 bases not matched to a gene. CDR3 size: 17 residues. Per the germline V gene, CDR1 is MDHEN and CDR2 is SYDVKM. The CDR3 coding sequence is TGTGCCAGCAGTCGAGGACAGGGGGCTATCATACACTACGAGCAGTACTTC. Amino acids: CASSRGQGAIIHYEQYF.

V usage is TRBV6-5 and J usage is TRBJ2-5, with 15 bases aligning to TRBD2. Trimming removed 6 bases from V and 5 bases from J; junction bases left unmatched: 1. Germline CDR1 and CDR2: MNHEY and SVGAGI. The length of the CDR3 is 14 residues. CDR3 nucleotide sequence: TGTGCCAGCAGCGGGACTAGCGGGAGGGAGACCCAGTACTTC. Amino acids: CASSGTSGRETQYF.

The chain carries TRBV6-4 and TRBJ2-3, with D tentatively TRBD2 (6 bases). The CDR3 totals 13 residues. Germline CDR1 and CDR2: MRHNA and SNTAGT. Trimming took 3 bases from V and 8 from J, leaving 12 bases between them. The CDR3 spells CASSEVLGLTQYF. CDR3 in DNA: TGTGCCAGCAGTGAGGTTTTGGGACTTACGCAGTATTTT.

This rearrangement joins TRBV7-9 to TRBJ1-1; D is ambiguous. The CDR3 totals 15 residues. Germline assignment: CDR1 SEHNR and CDR2 FQNEAQ (reference sequence). V lost 1 base and J lost 2, with 11 bases in between. The CDR3 DNA sequence: TGTGCCAGCAGCTTAGGTGTTGGGAGAAACACTGAAGCTTTCTTT. Translation gives CASSLGVGRNTEAFF.

The chain links TRBV21-1 to TRBJ2-7; the table's D call, TRBD1, was not checked against the DNA. TRBV21-1 is labeled a pseudogene. The CDR3 consists of 15 residues. CDR3: CASSKAPTGRYEQYV. CDR3 sequence (DNA): TGTGCCAGCAGCAAAGCCCCGACAGGGAGATACGAGCAGTACGTC.

The chain carries TRBV30 and TRBJ2-3; D may be TRBD2 (6 bases). V was cut by 4 bases and J by 5 bases, with 7 bases left in between. Germline CDR1 GTSNPN, CDR2 SVGIG (reference sequence). CDR3 length: 11 amino acids. CDR3 nucleotides: TGTGCCTGGACGGGAGTAGATACGCAGTATTTT. This translates into CAWTGVDTQYF. Full variable domain (rest looked up from reference TRBV30 and TRBJ2-3): SQTIHQWPATLVQPVGSPLSLECTVEGTSNPNLYWYRQAAGRGLQLLFYSVGIGQISSEVPQNLSASRPQDRQFILSSKKLLLSDSGFYLCAWTGVDTQYFGPGTRLTVL.